Listed here are 12 T cell receptor beta chains from one sample, sequenced in a study of identical twins (dated by TCRdb to between 2015 and 2016). Receptor libraries were prepared by 5' RACE. TCRdb records Illumina HiSeq 2000 as the sequencer. Starting from the raw public reads, TCRdb applied fastp trimming at Q25, assembled clones with MiXCR and retained in-frame beta chains. For every CDR3 protein sequence, its rows merge into one entry that carries the most common genes and DNA. The sample has 1.5 million to 2 million distinct CDR3 sequences on record, under 35% of them singletons. In total, the top ten clones hold approximately 0.25% of the sample. The sequencing input was cord blood. The receptors were sampled from a newborn girl in good health.

In the case of this clonotype: A much larger clonotype is one base distant, so this may be a read error. The CDR3 DNA sequence: TGCGCCAGCAGCCAACATAATGAAGAACTGTTTTTT. Its protein product is CASSQHNEELFF. This chain uses TRBV4-1 with TRBJ1-4; D gene uncertain. The CDR3 spans 12 residues. Looked up from germline, CDR1 is MGHRA and CDR2 is YSYEKL.

There are many counts of this clonotype. This chain joins TRBV4-2 and TRBJ2-7; 9 bases are a match to TRBD2. V lost 0 bases and J lost 3; bases outside the gene matches: 6. The CDR3 is 16 residues long. Looked up from germline, CDR1 is LGHNA and CDR2 is YNFKEQ. The DNA of the CDR3 is TGTGCCAGCAGCCAAGATCCTAGGACTAGCGTCTACGAGCAGTACTTC. Translation: CASSQDPRTSVYEQYF.

This clonotype turned up a few times. This chain's CDR3 is CASSQDYRDTEAFF. CDR3 DNA: TGTGCCAGCAGCCAAGATTACAGGGACACTGAAGCTTTCTTT. The J gene is TRBJ1-1, the V gene TRBV4-2; tentative D call: TRBD1 (6 bases). The V end was cut by 0 bases, the J end by 3 bases, with 8 bases between. The germline V gene encodes CDR1 LGHNA and CDR2 YNFKEQ. There are 14 residues in the CDR3.

Only a few counts were recorded for this clonotype. This chain links TRBV7-8 with TRBJ2-2, with D uncertain. CDR3 length equals 13 residues. Germline CDR1 reads SGHVS; CDR2 reads FQNEAQ. Trimming shortened V by 4 bases and J by 4 bases, and 7 bases separated the two germline ends. The CDR3 DNA reads as TGTGCCAGCAGCTCTGGTCCCACCGGGGAGCTGTTTTTT. Protein: CASSSGPTGELFF.

The sample holds a few counts of this clonotype. The V call is TRBV20-1, the J call TRBJ1-1, with D tentatively TRBD1 (5 bases). The CDR3 has 14 residues. From germline, CDR1 is DFQATT and CDR2 SNEGSKA (reference sequence). The V gene lost 6 bases and the J gene lost 3 bases, with 17 bases spanning the gap. The CDR3 nucleotides read TGCAGTGCCAGCCCCGGGGGTATGGACACTGAAGCTTTCTTT. This encodes CSASPGGMDTEAFF.

The genes are TRBV6-5 and TRBJ1-5, with unresolved D. Between the trimmed V and J ends, which lost 2 bases and 10 bases, there was a span of 27 bases. Germline V gene sequence: CDR1 MNHEY, CDR2 SVGAGI. The CDR3 extends over 18 amino acids. The CDR3 nucleotides read TGTGCCAGCAGTTACCCTTGGACGGGATTGAGGTTTATCGGTCCCCAGCATTTT. It translates to CASSYPWTGLRFIGPQHF.

The chain uses TRBV11-2 and TRBJ2-3; D possibly corresponds to TRBD2 (7 bases). CDR1 SGHAT and CDR2 FQNNGV come from the germline V gene. The CDR3 consists of 17 residues. V was cut by 1 base and J by 2 bases, with 16 bases left in between. The CDR3 protein is CASSLGSWAGATDTQYF. The DNA for the CDR3 is TGTGCCAGCAGCTTAGGATCATGGGCGGGGGCCACAGATACGCAGTATTTT.

This clonotype has just one count. The J gene is TRBJ1-4, the V gene TRBV6-6; 8 nucleotides agree with TRBD1. The germline V gene has CDR1 MNHNY and CDR2 SVGAGI (reference sequence). V lost 6 bases to trimming and J lost 5 bases; unmatched junction nucleotides: 5. The CDR3 covers 14 residues. CDR3 loop: CASRVDRVNEKLFF. Written as DNA, the CDR3 is TGTGCCAGCAGGGTGGACAGGGTCAATGAAAAACTGTTTTTT.

The chain is built from TRBV27 and TRBJ2-1; D is perhaps TRBD1 (5 bases). The CDR3 is made up of 16 amino acids. Germline CDR1 MNHEY, CDR2 SMNVEV (reference sequence). Trimming cost V 2 bases and J 3 bases, with 14 bases left between them. CDR3 sequence: CASSLQKGKGYNEQFF. DNA of the CDR3: TGTGCCAGCAGTTTACAAAAGGGGAAAGGCTACAATGAGCAGTTCTTC.

This clonotype was observed a few times. The chain joins TRBV10-3 to TRBJ2-1, with 9 positions matching TRBD2. V lost 2 bases and J lost 3; bases outside the gene matches: 5. Looked up from germline, CDR1 is ENHRY and CDR2 is SYGVKD. There are 16 residues in the CDR3. As DNA, the CDR3 is TGTGCCATCAGTGAGCGAGGCGGGGGGGGCTACAATGAGCAGTTCTTC. Its protein is CAISERGGGGYNEQFF.

This chain uses TRBV6-6 with TRBJ2-7; the D is unclear. The CDR3 loop spans 13 amino acids. V lost 6 bases, J lost 4 bases, and 13 bases lay in between. The V gene's germline CDR1 is MNHNY and CDR2 SVGAGI (reference sequence). The CDR3 reads CASRAGLTYEQYF. The CDR3 DNA sequence: TGTGCCAGCAGGGCAGGTCTTACTTACGAGCAGTACTTC.

This clonotype was seen only a few times. J is TRBJ2-7 and V is TRBV20-1; D remains ambiguous. V shed 5 bases and J shed 2 bases, with 19 bases lying between them. Per the germline V gene, CDR1 is DFQATT and CDR2 is SNEGSKA (reference sequence). The CDR3 has 15 amino acids. The CDR3 DNA reads TGCAGTGCTTTAGGCCTAGTTCACTCAGCCTACGAGCAGTACTTC. Its translation: CSALGLVHSAYEQYF.